The clone carrying this TCR beta chain was seen a single time. Antigen specificity is unknown. The data stem from a study of blood T cells in healthy people across ages. Findings and caveats of the study: Naive T cell percentage showed a strong correlation with the diversity of TCR beta.

The CDR3 consists of 13 residues. The germline V gene encodes CDR1 MDHEN and CDR2 SYDVKM. V shed 6 bases and J shed 4 bases, with 13 bases lying between them. Using a J-beta primer mix together with a sample-barcoded 5' primer, a second PCR was run for 7 to 11 cycles. TCRdb re-analysed the 5' RACE reads in MiXCR, keeping a single row per CDR3 protein. In the table there are 450,000 to 700,000 distinct CDR3 sequences, roughly 28% of which are singletons. The V call is TRBV28, the J call TRBJ2-7, with D unresolved. This clonotype was sampled from a woman aged 70-85 years in good health. Source material: blood. CDR3 sequence reads: CASRPDPFYEQYF. The CDR3 DNA is TGTGCCAGCAGGCCAGATCCATTTTACGAGCAGTACTTC.